The rows below give T cell receptor beta chains drawn from one sample of a study of blood T cell repertoires in COVID-19. Assay used: immunoSEQ multiplex PCR; TCRdb lists only in-frame clones, some missing. The data show roughly 68,000 clones, with around four fifths seen just once and roughly 18% held by the top ten. What was sequenced was peripheral blood. All receptors derive from a woman aged 80 or over with acute or convalescent COVID-19. The CDR3 runs from the conserved cysteine through the conserved F or W.

J gene,V gene,CDR3 protein
TRBJ2-5,TRBV10-3,CAISTDRAQYF
TRBJ2-7,TRBV5-6,CASSFTRRDRGFYEQYF
TRBJ2-2,TRBV7-6,CASSLEGTGSTGELFF
TRBJ2-7,TRBV7-7,CASLAFTVSKYEQYF
TRBJ2-1,TRBV7-3,CASSRDSGWGNNEQFF
TRBJ1-3,TRBV5-1,CASSRDNSGNTIYF
TRBJ2-7,TRBV5-1,CASSWDPTGDEQYF
TRBJ1-6,TRBV6-5,CASSPQLRNNSPLHF
TRBJ1-1,TRBV21-1,CASSKYHTSLNTEAFF
TRBJ2-3,TRBV6-5,CASGEQGDTQYF
TRBJ2-3,TRBV27,CASSFLTPAGGPHTQYF